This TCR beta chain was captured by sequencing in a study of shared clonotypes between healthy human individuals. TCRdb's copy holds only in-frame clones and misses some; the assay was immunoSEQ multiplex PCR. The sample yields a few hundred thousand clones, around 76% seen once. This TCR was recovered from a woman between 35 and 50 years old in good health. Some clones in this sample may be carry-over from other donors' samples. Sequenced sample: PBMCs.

The CDR3 nucleotides are TGTGCCAGCAGTTTAACTAGCGGGAGTTACACCGGGGAGCTGTTTTTT. It specifies CASSLTSGSYTGELFF. V usage is TRBV27 and J usage is TRBJ2-2; TRBD2 agrees at 11 bases. The CDR3 extends over 16 amino acids. V gave up 2 bases and J gave up 3 bases; unmatched junction bases: 2. Per germline, CDR1 MNHEY and CDR2 SMNVEV (reference sequence).